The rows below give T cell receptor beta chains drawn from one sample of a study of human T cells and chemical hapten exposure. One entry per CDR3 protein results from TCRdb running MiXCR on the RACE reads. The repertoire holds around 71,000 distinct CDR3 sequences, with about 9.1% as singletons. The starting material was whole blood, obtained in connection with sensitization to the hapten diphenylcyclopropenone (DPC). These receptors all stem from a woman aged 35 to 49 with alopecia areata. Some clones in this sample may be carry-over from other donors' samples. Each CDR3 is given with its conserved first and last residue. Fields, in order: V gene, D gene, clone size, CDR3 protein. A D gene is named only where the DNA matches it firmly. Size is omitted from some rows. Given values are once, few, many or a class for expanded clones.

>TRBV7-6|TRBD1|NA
CASSYRGPYEQYF
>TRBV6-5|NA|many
CASSYGTPSNTGELFF
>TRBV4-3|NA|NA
CASSHRGVANYGYTF
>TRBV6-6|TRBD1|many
CASSYSIRTGGHGYTF
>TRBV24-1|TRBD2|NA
CATSDLAGADTQYF
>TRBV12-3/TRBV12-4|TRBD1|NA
CASRFTGGGGTEAFF
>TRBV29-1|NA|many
CSVLVTAGNQPQHF
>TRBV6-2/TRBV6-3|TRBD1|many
CASSYSPGTGGVDTQYF
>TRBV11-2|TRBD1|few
CASSPGTGSSYEQYF
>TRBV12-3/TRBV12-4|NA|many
CASSSLGSADGIYGYTF
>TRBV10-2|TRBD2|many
CASGAGDTGELFF
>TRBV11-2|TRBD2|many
CASSLSPSGGYEQYF
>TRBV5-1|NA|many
CASSWAGYGYTF
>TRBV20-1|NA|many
CSAEIPGIGHSPF
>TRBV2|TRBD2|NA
CASRLAGEETQYF
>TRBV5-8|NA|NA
CASSLGTAPDTEAFF
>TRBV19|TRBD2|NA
CASRGLGGGSTDTQYF
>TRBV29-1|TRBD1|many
CSVRDRGLYEQFF
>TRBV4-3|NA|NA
CASSQRDEKLFF
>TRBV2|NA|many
CASSRDIYGYTF
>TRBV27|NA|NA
CASSKGRENTEAFF
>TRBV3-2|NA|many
CASSQDPLGYTF
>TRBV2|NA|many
CASNEISNQPQHF
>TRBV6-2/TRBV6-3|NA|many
CASSPAGSVAEQYF
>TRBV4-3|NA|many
CASSQEPEQNYGYTF
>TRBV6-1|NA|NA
CASSTMGAGYTF
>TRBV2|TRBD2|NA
CASSARLAGTGELFF
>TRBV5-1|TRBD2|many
CASSPGLAGPTDTQYF
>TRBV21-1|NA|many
CASSKVGTDDYGYTF
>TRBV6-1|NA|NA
CASVPESSGANVLTF
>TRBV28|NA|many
CASSLGGMVQETQYF
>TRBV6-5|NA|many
CASSYGTEAFF
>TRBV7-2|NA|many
CASSADGNSPLHF